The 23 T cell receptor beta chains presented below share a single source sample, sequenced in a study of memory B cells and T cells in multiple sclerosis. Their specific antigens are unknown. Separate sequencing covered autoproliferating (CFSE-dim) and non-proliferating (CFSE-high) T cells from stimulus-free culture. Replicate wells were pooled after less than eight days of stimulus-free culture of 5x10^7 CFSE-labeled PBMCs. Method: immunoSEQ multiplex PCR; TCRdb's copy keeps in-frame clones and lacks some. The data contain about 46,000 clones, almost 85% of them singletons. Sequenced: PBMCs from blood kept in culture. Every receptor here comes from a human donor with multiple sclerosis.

The CDR3 region is CASSQVETAGNTIYF. CDR3 bases: TGCGCCAGCAGCCAAGTTGAGACGGCTGGAAACACCATATATTTT. The V call is TRBV4-1, the J call TRBJ1-3; unclear D gene. Trimming pared 1 base from V and 2 bases from J, leaving 9 bases between. The germline CDR1 and CDR2 sequences are MGHRA and YSYEKL. The CDR3 sequence is 15 residues long.

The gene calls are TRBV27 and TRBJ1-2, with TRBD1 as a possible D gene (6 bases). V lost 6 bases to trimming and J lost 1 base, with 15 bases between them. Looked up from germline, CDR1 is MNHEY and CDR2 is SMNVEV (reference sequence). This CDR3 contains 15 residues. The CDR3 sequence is CASRRGGQGNYGYTF. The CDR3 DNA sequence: TGTGCCAGCAGGCGGGGGGGGCAGGGTAACTATGGCTACACCTTC.

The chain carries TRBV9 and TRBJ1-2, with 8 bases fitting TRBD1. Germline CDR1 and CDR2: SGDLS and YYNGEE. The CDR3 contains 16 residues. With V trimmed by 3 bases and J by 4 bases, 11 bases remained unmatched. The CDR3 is CASSGTPDRGGYGYTF. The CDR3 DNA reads TGTGCCAGCAGCGGCACCCCTGACAGGGGAGGCTATGGCTACACCTTC.

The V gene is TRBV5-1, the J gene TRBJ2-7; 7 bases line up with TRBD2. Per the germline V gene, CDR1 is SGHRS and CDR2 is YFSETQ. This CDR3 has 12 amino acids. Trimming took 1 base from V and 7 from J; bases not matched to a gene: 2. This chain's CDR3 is CASSLQGGEQYF. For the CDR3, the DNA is TGCGCCAGCAGCTTGCAGGGAGGGGAGCAGTACTTC.

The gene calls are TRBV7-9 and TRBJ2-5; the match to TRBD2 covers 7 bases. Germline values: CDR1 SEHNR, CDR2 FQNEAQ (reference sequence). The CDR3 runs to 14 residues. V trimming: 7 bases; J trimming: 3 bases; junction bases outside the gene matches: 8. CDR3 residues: CASTRVAGEETQYF. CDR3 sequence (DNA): TGTGCCAGCACCCGGGTCGCGGGGGAAGAGACCCAGTACTTC.

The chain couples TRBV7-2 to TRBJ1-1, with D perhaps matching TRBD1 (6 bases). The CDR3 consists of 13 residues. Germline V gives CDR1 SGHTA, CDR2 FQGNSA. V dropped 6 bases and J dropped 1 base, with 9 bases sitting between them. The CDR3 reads CASSRRGNTEAFF. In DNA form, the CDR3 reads TGTGCCAGCAGTCGCAGGGGGAACACTGAAGCTTTCTTT.

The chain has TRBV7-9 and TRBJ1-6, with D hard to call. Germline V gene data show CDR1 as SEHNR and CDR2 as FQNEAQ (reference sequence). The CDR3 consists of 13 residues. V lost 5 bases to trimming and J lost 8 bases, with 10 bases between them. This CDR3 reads CASSPSDYSPLHF. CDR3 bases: TGTGCCAGCAGCCCGAGCGACTATTCACCCCTCCACTTT.

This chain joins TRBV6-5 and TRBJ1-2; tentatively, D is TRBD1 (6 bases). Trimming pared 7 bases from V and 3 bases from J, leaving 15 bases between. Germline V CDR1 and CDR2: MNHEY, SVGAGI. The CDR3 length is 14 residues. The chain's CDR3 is CASTRGARDYGYTF. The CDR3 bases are TGTGCCAGCACCCGGGGGGCCAGGGACTATGGCTACACCTTC.

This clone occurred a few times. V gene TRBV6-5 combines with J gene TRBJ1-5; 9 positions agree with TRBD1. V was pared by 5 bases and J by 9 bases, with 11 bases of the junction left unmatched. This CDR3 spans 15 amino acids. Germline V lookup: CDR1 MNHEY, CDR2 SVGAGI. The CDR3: CASSRDRAESRPQHF. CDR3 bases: TGTGCCAGCAGTAGGGACAGGGCGGAATCCCGGCCCCAGCATTTT.

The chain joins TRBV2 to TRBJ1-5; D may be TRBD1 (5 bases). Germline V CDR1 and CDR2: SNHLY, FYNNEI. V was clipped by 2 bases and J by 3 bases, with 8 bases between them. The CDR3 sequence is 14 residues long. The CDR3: CASSELTDNQPQHF. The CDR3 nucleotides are TGTGCCAGCAGTGAATTGACAGACAATCAGCCCCAGCATTTT.

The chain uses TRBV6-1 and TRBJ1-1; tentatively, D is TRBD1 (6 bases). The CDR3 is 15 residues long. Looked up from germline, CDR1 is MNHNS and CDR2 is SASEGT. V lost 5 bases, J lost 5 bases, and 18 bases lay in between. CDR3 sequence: CASSIQGGVETEAFF. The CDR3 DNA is TGTGCCAGCAGTATACAAGGGGGTGTAGAGACTGAAGCTTTCTTT.

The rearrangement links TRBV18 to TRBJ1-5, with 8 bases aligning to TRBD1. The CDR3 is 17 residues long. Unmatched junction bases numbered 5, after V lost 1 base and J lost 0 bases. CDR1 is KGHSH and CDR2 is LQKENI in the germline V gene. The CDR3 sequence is CASSPQDRVYSNQPQHF. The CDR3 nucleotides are TGTGCCAGCTCACCACAGGACAGGGTATATAGCAATCAGCCCCAGCATTTT. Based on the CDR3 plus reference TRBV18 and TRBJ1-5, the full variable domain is NAGVMQNPRHLVRRRGQEARLRCSPMKGHSHVYWYRQLPEEGLKFMVYLQKENIIDESGMPKERFSAEFPKEGPSILRIQQVVRGDSAAYFCASSPQDRVYSNQPQHFGDGTRLSIL.

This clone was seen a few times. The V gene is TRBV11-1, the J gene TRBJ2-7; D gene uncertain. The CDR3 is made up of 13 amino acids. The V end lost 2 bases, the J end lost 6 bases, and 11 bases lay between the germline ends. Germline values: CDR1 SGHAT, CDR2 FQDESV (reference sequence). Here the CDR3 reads CASSLTVSAEQYF. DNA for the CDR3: TGTGCCAGCAGCTTAACGGTCTCAGCCGAGCAGTACTTC. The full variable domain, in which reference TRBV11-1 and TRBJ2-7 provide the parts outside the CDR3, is EAEVAQSPRYKITEKSQAVAFWCDPISGHATLYWYRQILGQGPELLVQFQDESVVDDSQLPKDRFSAERLKGVDSTLKIQPAELGDSAMYLCASSLTVSAEQYFGPGTRLTVT.

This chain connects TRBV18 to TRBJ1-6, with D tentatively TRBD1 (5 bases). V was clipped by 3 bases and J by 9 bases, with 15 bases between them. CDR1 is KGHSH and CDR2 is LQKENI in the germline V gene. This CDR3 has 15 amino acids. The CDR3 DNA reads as TGTGCCAGCTCACCTACGGGGGGGTTCGGTTCACCCCTCCACTTT. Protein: CASSPTGGFGSPLHF. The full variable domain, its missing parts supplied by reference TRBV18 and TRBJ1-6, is NAGVMQNPRHLVRRRGQEARLRCSPMKGHSHVYWYRQLPEEGLKFMVYLQKENIIDESGMPKERFSAEFPKEGPSILRIQQVVRGDSAAYFCASSPTGGFGSPLHFGNGTRLTVT.

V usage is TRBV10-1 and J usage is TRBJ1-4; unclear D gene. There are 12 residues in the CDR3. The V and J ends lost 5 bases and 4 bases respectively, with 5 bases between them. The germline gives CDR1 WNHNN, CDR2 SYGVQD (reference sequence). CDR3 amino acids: CASSPFNEKLFF. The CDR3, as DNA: TGCGCCAGCAGTCCCTTTAATGAAAAACTGTTTTTT.

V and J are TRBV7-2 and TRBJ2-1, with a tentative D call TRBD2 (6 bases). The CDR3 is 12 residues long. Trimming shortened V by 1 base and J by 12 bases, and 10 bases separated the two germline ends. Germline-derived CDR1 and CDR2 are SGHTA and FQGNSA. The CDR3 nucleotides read TGTGCCAGCAGCTTAGGAGGGAGGTGGCAGTTCTTC. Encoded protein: CASSLGGRWQFF. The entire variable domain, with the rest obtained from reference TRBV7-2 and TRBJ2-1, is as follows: GAGVSQSPSNKVTEKGKDVELRCDPISGHTALYWYRQSLGQGLEFLIYFQGNSAPDKSGLPSDRFSAERTGGSVSTLTIQRTQQEDSAVYLCASSLGGRWQFFGPGTRLTVL.

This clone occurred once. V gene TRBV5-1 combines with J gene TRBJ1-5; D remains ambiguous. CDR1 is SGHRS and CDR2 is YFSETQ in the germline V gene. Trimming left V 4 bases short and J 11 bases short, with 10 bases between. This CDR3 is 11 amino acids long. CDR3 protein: CASSPTITQHF. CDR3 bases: TGCGCCAGCAGCCCGACCATTACCCAGCATTTT.

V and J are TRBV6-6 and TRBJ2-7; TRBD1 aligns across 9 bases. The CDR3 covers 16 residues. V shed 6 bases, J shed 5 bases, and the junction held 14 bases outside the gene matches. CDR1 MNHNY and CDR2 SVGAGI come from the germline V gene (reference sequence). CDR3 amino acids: CASRLYVGQGSDEQYF. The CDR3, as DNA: TGTGCCAGCAGGCTCTATGTGGGACAGGGATCCGACGAGCAGTACTTC.

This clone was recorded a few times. CDR3 region: CASSKSGGGLHRNEQFF. In nucleotides, the CDR3 is TGTGCCAGCAGCAAAAGCGGGGGGGGCTTACACCGCAATGAGCAGTTCTTC. V and J are TRBV21-1 and TRBJ2-1; TRBD2 is the table's D call and was not checked against the DNA. TRBV21-1 represents a pseudogene. The CDR3 covers 17 residues.

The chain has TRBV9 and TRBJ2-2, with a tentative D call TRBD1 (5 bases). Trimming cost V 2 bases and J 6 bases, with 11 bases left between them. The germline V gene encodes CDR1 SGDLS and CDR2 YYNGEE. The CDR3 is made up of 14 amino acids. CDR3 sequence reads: CASSVAEGAGELFF. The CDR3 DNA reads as TGTGCCAGCAGCGTCGCAGAAGGGGCCGGGGAGCTGTTTTTT.

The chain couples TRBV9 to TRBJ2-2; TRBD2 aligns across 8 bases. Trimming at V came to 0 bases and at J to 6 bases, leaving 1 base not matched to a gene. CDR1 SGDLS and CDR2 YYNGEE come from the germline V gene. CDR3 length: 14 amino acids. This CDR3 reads CASSVDGGAGELFF. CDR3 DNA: TGTGCCAGCAGCGTAGACGGGGGGGCCGGGGAGCTGTTTTTT. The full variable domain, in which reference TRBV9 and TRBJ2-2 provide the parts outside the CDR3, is DSGVTQTPKHLITATGQRVTLRCSPRSGDLSVYWYQQSLDQGLQFLIQYYNGEERAKGNILERFSAQQFPDLHSELNLSSLELGDSALYFCASSVDGGAGELFFGEGSRLTVL.

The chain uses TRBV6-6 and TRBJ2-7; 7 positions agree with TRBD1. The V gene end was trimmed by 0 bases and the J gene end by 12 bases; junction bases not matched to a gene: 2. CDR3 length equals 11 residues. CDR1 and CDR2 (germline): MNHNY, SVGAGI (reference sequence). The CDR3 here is CASSYSRDRYF. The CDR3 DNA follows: TGTGCCAGCAGTTACTCTCGGGACAGGTACTTC.

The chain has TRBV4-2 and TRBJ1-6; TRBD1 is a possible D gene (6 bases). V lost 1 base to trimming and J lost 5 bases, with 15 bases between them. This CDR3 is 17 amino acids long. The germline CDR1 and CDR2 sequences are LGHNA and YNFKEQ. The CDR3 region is CASSQATGWENNSPLHF. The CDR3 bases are TGTGCCAGCAGCCAAGCCACAGGGTGGGAAAATAATTCACCCCTCCACTTT.